This T cell receptor beta chain was recorded in a study of T cell repertoires in cytomegalovirus infection. On the study more broadly: Public TCR beta signature analysis indicated the presence of both CMV infection and matching HLA type. Study results and caveats: Individuals carrying CMV plus the relevant HLA were identified by cumulative frequency of public TCR beta families. Ex vivo, HLA-C-restricted CMV-specific TCR beta clonotypes prevailed over the rest of the response.

This clonotype was detected ten times or more. Its target is unknown. TCRdb reprocessed the reads via MiXCR and lists one record per CDR3 protein. The sample lists 250,000 to 300,000 distinct CDR3 sequences; about 25% were seen once. Germline loops: CDR1 SGHTA, CDR2 FQGTGA. V was trimmed by 2 bases and J by 5 bases, leaving 12 bases between them. The CDR3 consists of 14 residues. The J gene is TRBJ2-5, the V gene TRBV7-3; D not resolved. The origin of this receptor is a human donor in good health (CMV status not recorded). Some clones in this sample may be carry-over from other donors' samples. The sequencing sample was made of PBMCs. CDR3 amino acids: CASSLSQRQETQYF. In nucleotides, the CDR3 is TGTGCCAGCAGCTTATCGCAGAGGCAGGAGACCCAGTACTTC. The whole variable domain, filled in from reference TRBV7-3 and TRBJ2-5, reads GAGVSQTPSNKVTEKGKYVELRCDPISGHTALYWYRQSLGQGPEFLIYFQGTGAADDSGLPNDRFFAVRPEGSVSTLKIQRTERGDSAVYLCASSLSQRQETQYFGPGTRLLVL.